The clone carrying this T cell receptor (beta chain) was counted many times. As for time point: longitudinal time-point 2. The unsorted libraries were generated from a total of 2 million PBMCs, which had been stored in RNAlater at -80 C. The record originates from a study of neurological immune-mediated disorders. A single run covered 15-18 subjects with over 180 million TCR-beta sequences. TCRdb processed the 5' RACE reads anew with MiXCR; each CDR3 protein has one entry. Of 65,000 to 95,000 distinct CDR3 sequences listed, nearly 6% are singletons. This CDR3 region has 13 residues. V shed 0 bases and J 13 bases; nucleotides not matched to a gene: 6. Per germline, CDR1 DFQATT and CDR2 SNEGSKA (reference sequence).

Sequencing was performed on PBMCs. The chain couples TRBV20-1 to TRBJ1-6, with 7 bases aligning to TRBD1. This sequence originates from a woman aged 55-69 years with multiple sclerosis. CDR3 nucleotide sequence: TGCAGTGCTAGAGATCCGACAGGGTCCCCCCTCCACTTT. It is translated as CSARDPTGSPLHF.